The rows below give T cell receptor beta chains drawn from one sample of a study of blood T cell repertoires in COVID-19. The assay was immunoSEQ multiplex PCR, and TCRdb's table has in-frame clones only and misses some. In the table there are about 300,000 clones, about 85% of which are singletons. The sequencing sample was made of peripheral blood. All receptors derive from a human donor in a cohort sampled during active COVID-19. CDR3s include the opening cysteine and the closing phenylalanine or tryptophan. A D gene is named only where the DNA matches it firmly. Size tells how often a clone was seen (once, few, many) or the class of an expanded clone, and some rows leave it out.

DNA: TGTGCCACCAGCAAGATTGGACAGGGGAACTACGAGCAGTACTTC
CDR3: CATSKIGQGNYEQYF
size: once
D: TRBD1
J: TRBJ2-7
V: TRBV15

DNA: TGTGCCAGCAGTCTCGGACAGACCAATGAGCAGTTCTTC
CDR3: CASSLGQTNEQFF
size: .
D: .
J: TRBJ2-1
V: TRBV28

DNA: TGTGCCAGCAGCCAAGGTGATCTCGCGGGAGGTTGGGATACGCAGTATTTT
CDR3: CASSQGDLAGGWDTQYF
size: .
D: TRBD2
J: TRBJ2-3
V: TRBV4-2

DNA: TGTGCCAGCAGCTCTTCTTATTCTGGAGTAGCTTTCTTT
CDR3: CASSSSYSGVAFF
size: .
D: .
J: TRBJ1-1
V: TRBV11-3

DNA: TGCGCCAGCAGCCCGACAGGGTTAGGAAACACCATATATTTT
CDR3: CASSPTGLGNTIYF
size: .
D: TRBD1
J: TRBJ1-3
V: TRBV4-1

DNA: TGTGCCAGTAGTATTTCACGCGGGAGTGGGACCCAGTACTTC
CDR3: CASSISRGSGTQYF
size: .
D: TRBD2
J: TRBJ2-5
V: TRBV19

DNA: TGTGCCAGCAGTAACGCACTAGGCCCCCAAGAGACCCAGTACTTC
CDR3: CASSNALGPQETQYF
size: .
D: .
J: TRBJ2-5
V: TRBV2

DNA: TGTGCCTGGAGGGGGACAGGGGTTAATGAGCAGTTCTTC
CDR3: CAWRGTGVNEQFF
size: .
D: TRBD1
J: TRBJ2-1
V: TRBV30

DNA: TGTGCCAGCAGCTGGACTAGCGGGCACACCTACGAGCAGTACTTC
CDR3: CASSWTSGHTYEQYF
size: .
D: TRBD2
J: TRBJ2-7
V: TRBV5-5

DNA: TGTGCCAGCAGCGCCCTTCCGTCTGACGAGCAGTACTTC
CDR3: CASSALPSDEQYF
size: .
D: .
J: TRBJ2-7
V: TRBV9

DNA: TGTGCCAGCAGCAAGCTAGCGGGTGGGGCCAACGTCCTGACTTTC
CDR3: CASSKLAGGANVLTF
size: .
D: .
J: TRBJ2-6
V: TRBV21-1

DNA: TGCGCCAGCAGCTTGTATCAGGGGTTAAGTGAAAAACTGTTTTTT
CDR3: CASSLYQGLSEKLFF
size: .
D: .
J: TRBJ1-4
V: TRBV5-1

DNA: TGTGCCAGCACTGTTAGAGTCGACACCGGGGAGCTGTTTTTT
CDR3: CASTVRVDTGELFF
size: .
D: .
J: TRBJ2-2
V: TRBV7-2

DNA: TGTGCCAGCAGCCAAGGGTTGATGAGCTCCTACGAGCAGTACTTC
CDR3: CASSQGLMSSYEQYF
size: .
D: .
J: TRBJ2-7
V: TRBV3-1/TRBV3-2

DNA: TGTGCCACCAGCACCTTTGGGAGGGGACCCACAGATACGCAGTATTTT
CDR3: CATSTFGRGPTDTQYF
size: .
D: TRBD2
J: TRBJ2-3
V: TRBV15

DNA: TGTGCCAGCACCCTTCTGAATGAGCAGTTCTTC
CDR3: CASTLLNEQFF
size: .
D: .
J: TRBJ2-1
V: TRBV6-5

DNA: TGTGCCAGCAGCTTAGGTCCGCGAACAGTAGGCACTGAAGCTTTCTTT
CDR3: CASSLGPRTVGTEAFF
size: .
D: .
J: TRBJ1-1
V: TRBV7-9

DNA: TGTGCCAGTAGTATCTATCTAACCGGGGAGCAGTACTTC
CDR3: CASSIYLTGEQYF
size: many
D: .
J: TRBJ2-7
V: TRBV19

DNA: TGCAGCGTTCGTCCAGGGGGCAATCAGCCCCAGCATTTT
CDR3: CSVRPGGNQPQHF
size: .
D: .
J: TRBJ1-5
V: TRBV29-1

DNA: TGTGCCAGCAGCCAGGGACAGGGGGCTCTGAACACTGAAGCTTTCTTT
CDR3: CASSQGQGALNTEAFF
size: .
D: TRBD1
J: TRBJ1-1
V: TRBV4-2

DNA: TGTGCCAGCTCACCCCGGACAGGGGTTAGTATGAACACTGAAGCTTTCTTT
CDR3: CASSPRTGVSMNTEAFF
size: .
D: TRBD1
J: TRBJ1-1
V: TRBV18

DNA: TGTGCCAGCAGCAGAGGACTACTGTCCTACAATGAGCAGTTCTTC
CDR3: CASSRGLLSYNEQFF
size: .
D: .
J: TRBJ2-1
V: TRBV7-6

DNA: TGTGCCAGTTCCCTACTAGCGGGAGTCCTGGGTATTAATGAGCAGTTCTTC
CDR3: CASSLLAGVLGINEQFF
size: .
D: TRBD2
J: TRBJ2-1
V: TRBV19

DNA: TGTGCCACCAGTGATGGGACCGGGACAGGGGGCGCGACTGGCTACACCTTC
CDR3: CATSDGTGTGGATGYTF
size: .
D: TRBD1
J: TRBJ1-2
V: TRBV24-1

DNA: TGTGCCAGCAGCCCCCGACAGGGAGGCACTGAAGCTTTCTTT
CDR3: CASSPRQGGTEAFF
size: .
D: TRBD1
J: TRBJ1-1
V: TRBV7-2

DNA: TGCGCCAGCAGCCAAGCTCCCCTCTCTAGGGGCAACACCATATATTTT
CDR3: CASSQAPLSRGNTIYF
size: once
D: .
J: TRBJ1-3
V: TRBV4-1

DNA: TGTGCCAGTGGGGACAGGGGTTACGAGCAGTACTTC
CDR3: CASGDRGYEQYF
size: .
D: TRBD1
J: TRBJ2-7
V: TRBV28